This T cell receptor (beta chain) was observed in a study of blood T cell repertoires in COVID-19. Across the whole study: Whether acute or convalescent, the COVID-19 samples came from the United States, Italy and Spain. T cells, B-cell-depleted T cells, or PBMCs supplied cDNA or gDNA.

Original processing notes: For nucleated cells, counts were estimated from reference gene primer amplification. TCRdb's table, derived via immunoSEQ multiplex PCR, lists solely in-frame clones and lacks some. V, J and clone size were drawn from that table, and D and trimming were deduced from the DNA. Here the sample spans around 220,000 clones, 65% to 85% being singletons. This CDR3 is built from 15 residues. After removal of 0 bases from V and 4 bases from J, the junction contained 1 base not matched to a gene. Germline values: CDR1 MGHRA, CDR2 YSYEKL. The sequence derives from an elderly woman with acute or convalescent COVID-19. The genes are TRBV4-1 and TRBJ2-7; 12 positions match TRBD2. Sequencing input: peripheral blood. The CDR3 DNA reads TGCGCCAGCAGCCAAGATACTAGCGGGAGGTACGAGCAGTACTTC. Translating gives CASSQDTSGRYEQYF.